This T cell receptor (beta chain) came from a study of glioma-infiltrating T cells. Germline V gene data show CDR1 as LNHNV and CDR2 as YYDKDF (reference sequence). The CDR3 is 15 amino acids. Trimming left V 0 bases short and J 4 bases short, with 11 bases between. There are a few counts of this clonotype. The iRepertoire nested amplicon-rescue multiplex PCR amplified TCR alpha and beta CDR3s from RNA. Tissue mRNA or PBMC total RNA, roughly 100-400 ng, went into one-step reverse transcription and amplification. A single record per CDR3 protein comes from TCRdb applying MiXCR to the multiplex PCR reads. The top ten clones hold around 13% of a sample with about 410,000 distinct CDR3 sequences, more than 35% of them seen once.

The chain employs TRBV15 and TRBJ2-3, with D hard to call. The source is a human donor with low-grade glioma or glioblastoma, undergoing nonglioma brain surgery, or in good health (not recorded which). The sample taken for sequencing was glioma tissue, nonneoplastic brain tissue, or PBMCs (not recorded which). CDR3 region: CATSRDSGFADTQYF. For the CDR3, the DNA is TGTGCCACCAGCAGAGATTCAGGATTCGCAGATACGCAGTATTTT.